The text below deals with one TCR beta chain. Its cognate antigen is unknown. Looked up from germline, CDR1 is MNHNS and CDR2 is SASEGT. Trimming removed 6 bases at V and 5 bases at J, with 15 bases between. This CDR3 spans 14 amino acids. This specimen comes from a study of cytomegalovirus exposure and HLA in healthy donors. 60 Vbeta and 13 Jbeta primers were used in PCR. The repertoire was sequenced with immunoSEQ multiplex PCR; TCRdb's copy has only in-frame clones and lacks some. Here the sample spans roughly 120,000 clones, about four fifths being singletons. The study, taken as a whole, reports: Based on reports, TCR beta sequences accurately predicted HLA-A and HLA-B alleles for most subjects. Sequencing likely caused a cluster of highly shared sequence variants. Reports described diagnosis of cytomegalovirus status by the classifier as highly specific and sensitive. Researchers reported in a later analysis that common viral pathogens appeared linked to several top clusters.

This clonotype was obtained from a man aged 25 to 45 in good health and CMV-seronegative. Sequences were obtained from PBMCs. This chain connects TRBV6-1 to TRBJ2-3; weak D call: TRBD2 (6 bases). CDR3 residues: CASRTDLGGDTQYF. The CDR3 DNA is TGTGCCAGCAGAACGGATTTGGGGGGAGATACGCAGTATTTT.